This T cell receptor beta chain was sequenced in a study of T-cell reconstitution after alpha-beta-depleted transplantation in children. During its preparation, the TCRbeta library received unique molecular identifiers. TCRdb itself ran the PCR reads through MiXCR, one entry per CDR3 protein. The table lists about 360,000 distinct CDR3 sequences, more than 10% of them singletons, with around 4.1% in the top ten. Trimming removed 0 bases at V and 8 bases at J, with 8 bases between. The V gene's germline CDR1 is SGHRS and CDR2 YFSETQ. The CDR3 extends over 12 amino acids. V is TRBV5-1 and J is TRBJ1-1; tentatively, D is TRBD1 (5 bases). The receptor comes from a human donor who donated a stem cell graft to a child with Fanconi anemia. The input for sequencing was PBMCs, taken from the stem cell graft. This CDR3 reads CASSLAAGEAFF. CDR3 DNA: TGCGCCAGCAGCTTGGCCGCAGGGGAAGCTTTCTTT.